The clone carrying this T cell receptor beta chain was picked up many times. The antigen is unknown. The entry originates in a study of T cells in Graves' hyperthyroidism and ophthalmopathy. Findings and limits, study-wide: In blood, most of the thyroid clonotypes expanded above 0.001 were also present.

Diagnostic decisions used clinical symptoms, serum thyroxine and TRAb, thyroid ultrasound and orbital computed tomography. The blood sample was taken at first hyperthyroidism diagnosis, before any ophthalmopathy symptoms. The authors took PBMCs from 8 to 10 ml fresh peripheral blood. Germline-derived CDR1 and CDR2 are PRHDT and FYEKMQ (reference sequence). There are 21 residues in the CDR3. V was clipped by 3 bases and J by 2 bases; unmatched bases: 17. The source material, RNA transcripts, was used to amplify TCR beta CDR3 regions. The HTBI primer set was used in a first-round RT-PCR of the TCR CDR3. TCRdb reanalysed the multiplex PCR reads using MiXCR and keeps one entry per CDR3 protein. The sample includes around 240,000 distinct CDR3 sequences, about 14% of them seen just once.

The receptor's source is a woman in her 40s with Graves' hyperthyroidism that later progressed to Graves' ophthalmopathy. The specimen was blood. The V gene is TRBV13, the J gene TRBJ2-4, with 12 bases aligning to TRBD2. CDR3 coding DNA: TGTGCCAGCAGCTTCTCCCAGTTTCTAGCGGGAGGGCCGAGCCCCAAAAACATTCAGTACTTC. Protein: CASSFSQFLAGGPSPKNIQYF.